This TCR beta chain was identified during a study of CD8 T cells in ankylosing spondylitis. With molecular barcodes, quantitative 5'-RACE was used to make the TCR beta libraries. A single record per CDR3 protein comes from TCRdb applying MiXCR to the 5' RACE reads. The sample lists hundreds of thousands of distinct CDR3 sequences, roughly 32% occurring once. This clonotype has just a few counts. What it recognizes is unknown. Findings and limits, study-wide: Disease-associated clones were reportedly significantly overrepresented in matched ankylosing spondylitis synovial fluid. Prior literature has documented some motif variants in synovial fluid and blood from reactive arthritis. Ankylosing spondylitis blood seemed to carry a telltale TCR beta motif made of roughly eight highly homologous variants.

This clonotype originated in a male donor with ankylosing spondylitis or in good health (not recorded which). Sequencing was carried out using blood, either unsorted or a sorted T cell fraction (not recorded which).

The CDR3 loop is CASSSGRTWGTDTQYF. The CDR3 bases are TGTGCCAGCAGCTCCGGACGGACCTGGGGCACAGATACGCAGTATTTT. The V call is TRBV6-1, the J call TRBJ2-3; D is undetermined. The CDR3 has 16 amino acids. The ends were cut back, 6 bases at V and 1 base at J, with 17 bases in the middle. Germline V gene data show CDR1 as MNHNS and CDR2 as SASEGT.